Shown below are 15 T cell receptor beta chains from a single sample sequenced in a study of T-cell memory formation after mild COVID-19 (dated by TCRdb to 2020 to 2022). The receptor library was made with 5' RACE. Sequencing relied on an Illumina NovaSeq 6000. The public reads were reprocessed in TCRdb via fastp at Q25 and MiXCR, keeping in-frame beta chains. All rows with the same CDR3 protein become a single entry with the most common DNA and genes. Here the sample has 300,000 to 350,000 distinct CDR3 sequences; approximately 19% occur a single time. The ten largest clonotypes hold around 20% of the sample. Sequenced sample: PBMCs or a T cell subset sorted from them (not recorded which). These receptor sequences come from a man in his late teens or twenties who had mild COVID-19 (a few samples of this study predate the infection). The sample titles of this study are shuffled in the database, so cell type and time point are left out; the donor was told from shared clones.

V is TRBV5-1 and J is TRBJ1-1, with D uncertain. Germline CDR1 reads SGHRS; CDR2 reads YFSETQ. Trimming took off 2 bases at V and 1 base at J, with 6 bases between the two ends. The CDR3 runs to 13 residues. The DNA of the CDR3 is TGCGCCAGCAGCTTCAATCAGAACACTGAAGCTTTCTTT. Its protein is CASSFNQNTEAFF. The whole variable domain, filled in from reference TRBV5-1 and TRBJ1-1, reads KAGVTQTPRYLIKTRGQQVTLSCSPISGHRSVSWYQQTPGQGLQFLFEYFSETQRNKGNFPGRFSGRQFSNSRSEMNVSTLELGDSALYLCASSFNQNTEAFFGQGTRLTVV.

The chain uses TRBV2 and TRBJ2-1, with D possibly TRBD2 on 6 matching bases. The CDR3 sequence is 12 residues long. V dropped 2 bases and J dropped 8 bases, with 7 bases sitting between them. Germline V gene lookup returns CDR1 SNHLY and CDR2 FYNNEI. As DNA, the CDR3 is TGTGCCAGCAGTGAATGGGGGGATGAGCAGTTCTTC. This sequence encodes CASSEWGDEQFF.

CDR3 in DNA: TGTGCCAGCAGCCAAGAACTCTTGAACACCGGGGAGCTGTTTTTT. This sequence encodes CASSQELLNTGELFF. This chain connects TRBV3-1 to TRBJ2-2; D is undetermined. The CDR3 length is 15 residues. Germline CDR1 LGHDT, CDR2 YNNKEL (reference sequence). Trimming took off 0 bases at V and 1 base at J, with 6 bases between the two ends.

The CDR3 nucleotides read TGTGCCAGCAGCTTCTCAGGGGCAATTGAAAAACTGTTTTTT. Amino acids: CASSFSGAIEKLFF. The chain couples TRBV7-2 to TRBJ1-4; D is possibly TRBD1 (6 bases). The length of the CDR3 is 14 residues. V dropped 3 bases and J dropped 7 bases, with 12 bases sitting between them. Germline values: CDR1 SGHTA, CDR2 FQGNSA.

This clonotype was picked up a small number of times. The chain is built from TRBV7-2 and TRBJ2-5; TRBD1 agrees at 7 bases. V was clipped by 7 bases and J by 5 bases; unmatched bases: 7. CDR3 length: 13 residues. Germline V gene sequence: CDR1 SGHTA, CDR2 FQGNSA. CDR3: CASTTGARETQYF. The CDR3 nucleotides are TGTGCCAGCACCACAGGGGCCCGGGAGACCCAGTACTTC.

This clonotype was recorded only once. The chain uses TRBV9 and TRBJ2-3; 9 bases map to TRBD1. Germline values: CDR1 SGDLS, CDR2 YYNGEE. The CDR3 runs to 17 residues. The ends lost 3 bases at V and 2 bases at J; junction bases unmatched: 10. The CDR3 region is CASSAGTGHYPTDTQYF. The CDR3, as DNA: TGTGCCAGCAGCGCCGGGACAGGGCATTATCCCACAGATACGCAGTATTTT.

The table lists this clonotype with many counts. This chain joins TRBV7-9 and TRBJ1-1; a weak D match, TRBD1 (5 bases). Between the trimmed V and J ends, which lost 4 bases and 0 bases, there was a span of 9 bases. The CDR3 consists of 14 residues. The germline V gene has CDR1 SEHNR and CDR2 FQNEAQ (reference sequence). CDR3 in DNA: TGTGCCAGCAGCTGGTGGGGACTGAACACTGAAGCTTTCTTT. Translated, it gives CASSWWGLNTEAFF.

DNA of the CDR3: TGTGCCAGCAGTTACCGTCCGGGCTCGGTTAGCACAGATACGCAGTATTTT. Amino acids: CASSYRPGSVSTDTQYF. The V gene is TRBV6-2 or TRBV6-3, the J gene TRBJ2-3; D not certain. Germline V gene lookup returns CDR1 MNHEY and CDR2 SVGEGT. This CDR3 contains 17 residues. Trimming stripped 2 bases from V and 0 bases from J, with 15 bases between.

J is TRBJ2-1 and V is TRBV6-5; D gene unclear. V gave up 2 bases and J gave up 9 bases, with 11 bases separating them. The CDR3 sequence is 13 residues long. CDR1 is MNHEY, CDR2 SVGAGI, per germline. The CDR3 sequence: CASSYIGSREQFF. CDR3 DNA sequence: TGTGCCAGCAGTTACATTGGGTCTCGTGAGCAGTTCTTC.

The chain couples TRBV7-2 to TRBJ2-7; D is unclear. The CDR3 has 13 amino acids. Germline CDR1 and CDR2: SGHTA and FQGNSA. V was trimmed by 5 bases and J by 4 bases, leaving 12 bases between them. This CDR3 reads CASSIDPPYEQYF. The CDR3 nucleotides read TGTGCCAGCAGCATCGACCCGCCTTACGAGCAGTACTTC. The full variable domain, completed using reference TRBV7-2 and TRBJ2-7, is GAGVSQSPSNKVTEKGKDVELRCDPISGHTALYWYRQSLGQGLEFLIYFQGNSAPDKSGLPSDRFSAERTGGSVSTLTIQRTQQEDSAVYLCASSIDPPYEQYFGPGTRLTVT.

This clonotype has a handful of counts. The chain combines TRBV10-3 with TRBJ1-2; maybe TRBD1 (5 bases). In germline, CDR1 is ENHRY, CDR2 SYGVKD. The CDR3 runs to 14 residues. Trimming took 2 bases from V and 4 from J, leaving 11 bases between them. The CDR3 DNA follows: TGTGCCATCAGTGAGCTTCAGGGTTCCTATGGCTACACCTTC. This translates into CAISELQGSYGYTF.

The chain employs TRBV6-2 or TRBV6-3 and TRBJ2-7; TRBD2 agrees at 7 bases. The CDR3 loop spans 14 amino acids. V trimming: 3 bases; J trimming: 2 bases; junction bases outside the gene matches: 4. Germline lookup yields CDR1 MNHEY and CDR2 SVGEGT. The CDR3 protein is CASSYPAGPYEQYF. DNA for the CDR3: TGTGCCAGCAGTTATCCAGCGGGGCCCTACGAGCAGTACTTC.

This rearrangement joins TRBV7-8 to TRBJ1-2, with TRBD1 identical over 11 bases. J lost 6 bases, V lost 3 bases, and 12 bases had no gene match. The CDR3 has 17 amino acids. CDR1 SGHVS and CDR2 FQNEAQ come from the germline V gene. The CDR3 is CASSLNGQGALGNGYTF. The CDR3 nucleotides read TGTGCCAGCAGCTTGAACGGACAGGGGGCCCTAGGCAATGGCTACACCTTC.

This clonotype has just a few counts. V gene TRBV11-2 combines with J gene TRBJ2-7; TRBD2 might be the D (5 bases). In germline, CDR1 is SGHAT, CDR2 FQNNGV. V lost 6 bases to trimming and J lost 7 bases, with 10 bases between them. This CDR3 region has 11 residues. CDR3 in amino acids: CASRARGEQYF. CDR3 sequence (DNA): TGTGCCAGCAGAGCGCGAGGGGAGCAGTACTTC.

A single count supports this clonotype. V and J are TRBV7-2 and TRBJ2-7; TRBD2 agrees at 10 bases. The length of the CDR3 is 15 residues. Germline CDR1 and CDR2: SGHTA and FQGNSA. V shed 4 bases and J 0 bases; nucleotides not matched to a gene: 3. The DNA of the CDR3 is TGTGCCAGCAGCTCAACTAGCGGGGTCTCCTACGAGCAGTACTTC. Translation gives CASSSTSGVSYEQYF.